These T cell receptor beta chains were read from a single sample in a study of T cells after yellow fever vaccination. One entry per CDR3 protein, called by TCRdb with MiXCR from the 5' RACE reads. The data hold under 350,000 distinct CDR3 sequences, with over 4% observed a single time. The specimen was PBMCs, collected 5 days after the yellow fever booster vaccination. These receptor sequences come from a young man who received the YFV17D yellow fever vaccine. CDR3s include the opening cysteine and the closing phenylalanine or tryptophan. D genes are given only for firm matches. Clone size is not always given. Where it is, it says once, few, many or a class for expanded clones.

>NA|TRBV7-8|NA|TRBJ2-1
TGTGCCAGCAGCTTAGCACGTGAGCAGTTCTTC
CASSLAREQFF
>TRBD1|TRBV27|NA|TRBJ2-5
TGTGCCAGCAGTACCCACCGGGGACAGCCCCCGAGGACCCAGTACTTC
CASSTHRGQPPRTQYF
>NA|TRBV5-1|NA|TRBJ2-2
TGCGCCAGCAGCTCCCGTAGGCTCGCGAACACCGGGGAGCTGTTTTTT
CASSSRRLANTGELFF
>NA|TRBV29-1|many|TRBJ2-1
TGCAGCGCCCTACAGGGAATTGAGCAGTTCTTC
CSALQGIEQFF
>NA|TRBV10-3|NA|TRBJ1-1
TGTGCCATCAGGGAGGGGAACACTGAAGCTTTCTTT
CAIREGNTEAFF
>NA|TRBV12-3/TRBV12-4|many|TRBJ2-1
TGTGCCAGCAGTTTTGGGTTTGATGAGCAGTTCTTC
CASSFGFDEQFF
>NA|TRBV9|few|TRBJ2-5
TGTGCCAGCAGCGCGGGAGTGTCTGGAGAGACCCAGTACTTC
CASSAGVSGETQYF
>NA|TRBV5-1|many|TRBJ2-5
TGCGCCAGCAGCTTAACCGGACAGTCCCAAGAGACCCAGTACTTC
CASSLTGQSQETQYF
>NA|TRBV7-6|few|TRBJ1-6
TGTGCCAGCAGCTTCTCGGAGGGGGGTAGCTCCTATAATTCACCCCTCCACTTT
CASSFSEGGSSYNSPLHF
>TRBD1|TRBV4-3|many|TRBJ2-2
TGCGCCAGCAGTCCGGACAGGGGGCTGGCGAACACCGGGGAGCTGTTTTTT
CASSPDRGLANTGELFF
>NA|TRBV7-9|few|TRBJ1-3
TGTGCCAGCAGCGCCCCCCTAGGAAACACCATATATTTT
CASSAPLGNTIYF
>NA|TRBV5-5|NA|TRBJ2-7
TGTGCCAGCAGCTTCGGGATAAACTCCTACGAGCAGTACTTC
CASSFGINSYEQYF